Listed here are 16 T cell receptor beta chains from one sample, sequenced in a study of memory CD4+ T cells and cytomegalovirus serostatus. Single viable CD3+CD4+CD8-CD45RO+ cells were sorted as the memory CD4+ T cells. The table came from immunoSEQ multiplex PCR; TCRdb's copy has only in-frame clones and leaves some out. The sample carries 30,000 to 40,000 clones, 79% recorded once. Sequenced sample: memory CD4+ T cells from blood. The receptors come from an adult in good health and CMV-seropositive.

The chain couples TRBV7-2 to TRBJ2-5, with D hard to call. Germline V CDR1 and CDR2: SGHTA, FQGNSA. The CDR3 length is 15 residues. V was shortened by 3 bases and J by 5 bases, with 16 bases between the two germline ends. CDR3 nucleotides: TGTGCCAGCAGCTTCCCCGGATCAGTCGGGGAGACCCAGTACTTC. It translates to CASSFPGSVGETQYF.

The chain is built from TRBV11-2 and TRBJ1-1, with TRBD1 matching 7 bases. The germline V gene encodes CDR1 SGHAT and CDR2 FQNNGV. V lost 3 bases to trimming and J lost 5 bases; unmatched junction nucleotides: 6. The CDR3 extends over 14 amino acids. CDR3 region: CASSFSRQGTEAFF. CDR3 DNA sequence: TGTGCCAGCAGCTTTAGTAGACAGGGAACTGAAGCTTTCTTT.

The V and J genes are TRBV4-1 and TRBJ2-7; TRBD1 matches at 7 bases. The germline V gene has CDR1 MGHRA and CDR2 YSYEKL. J lost 2 bases, V lost 4 bases, and 5 bases had no gene match. The CDR3 has 14 amino acids. CDR3 amino acids: CASSRPGQTYEQYF. The CDR3, as DNA: TGCGCCAGCAGCCGTCCGGGACAGACCTACGAGCAGTACTTC.

The CDR3 here is CASSSSGQNYGYTF. Written as DNA, the CDR3 is TGCGCCAGCAGTTCAAGCGGACAAAACTATGGCTACACCTTC. V is TRBV5-1 and J is TRBJ1-2, with D possibly matching TRBD1 (5 bases). Germline values: CDR1 SGHRS, CDR2 YFSETQ. V lost 5 bases and J lost 2, with 13 bases in between. This CDR3 region has 14 residues. The variable domain in full, with the rest retrieved from reference TRBV5-1 and TRBJ1-2, is KAGVTQTPRYLIKTRGQQVTLSCSPISGHRSVSWYQQTPGQGLQFLFEYFSETQRNKGNFPGRFSGRQFSNSRSEMNVSTLELGDSALYLCASSSSGQNYGYTFGSGTRLTVV.

The count of this clone is one. This chain uses TRBV28 with TRBJ1-1, with D maybe TRBD1 (6 bases). V was clipped by 7 bases and J by 0 bases, with 18 bases between them. The germline V gene has CDR1 MDHEN and CDR2 SYDVKM. CDR3 length equals 16 residues. The CDR3 DNA follows: TGTGCCAGCACCGCAACCCCAGGGGCGGTGAACACTGAAGCTTTCTTT. This codes for CASTATPGAVNTEAFF.

V usage is TRBV5-1 and J usage is TRBJ1-2; no clear D. This CDR3 has 14 amino acids. The germline V and J ends were trimmed by 0 bases and 8 bases, with 14 bases remaining between them. Germline V CDR1 and CDR2: SGHRS, YFSETQ. The CDR3 reads CASSLGRASQGYTF. As DNA, the CDR3 is TGCGCCAGCAGCTTGGGACGGGCGTCACAGGGCTACACCTTC.

This chain connects TRBV5-1 to TRBJ2-5; D uncertain. The CDR3 is 13 amino acids. Trimming cost V 0 bases and J 3 bases, with 6 bases left between them. Germline V gene sequence: CDR1 SGHRS, CDR2 YFSETQ. CDR3 loop: CASSLDGEETQYF. CDR3 sequence (DNA): TGCGCCAGCAGCTTGGACGGCGAAGAGACCCAGTACTTC.

This rearrangement joins TRBV4-2 to TRBJ2-5; 11 bases agree with TRBD2. V trimming: 3 bases; J trimming: 1 base; junction bases outside the gene matches: 16. There are 20 residues in the CDR3. CDR1 and CDR2 from the germline V gene are LGHNA and YNFKEQ. The CDR3 reads CASSQDRLAGSSPIQETQYF. As DNA, the CDR3 is TGTGCCAGCAGCCAGGATCGACTAGCGGGGAGTTCGCCGATCCAAGAGACCCAGTACTTC.

The chain combines TRBV2 with TRBJ1-2; D is uncertain. The CDR3 runs 12 residues. V was pared by 7 bases and J by 4 bases, with 10 bases between. In germline, CDR1 is SNHLY, CDR2 FYNNEI. The CDR3: CASIRARYGYTF. The CDR3 DNA sequence: TGTGCCAGCATCCGAGCCCGCTATGGCTACACCTTC.

This clone appeared a few times. CDR3 in amino acids: CASSVLAGGPGGANVLTF. The CDR3 DNA reads as TGTGCCAGCAGCGTACTAGCGGGGGGGCCGGGCGGGGCCAACGTCCTGACTTTC. The chain recombines TRBV9 with TRBJ2-6; 12 bases line up with TRBD2. The length of the CDR3 is 18 residues. Germline V CDR1 and CDR2: SGDLS, YYNGEE. Trimming at V came to 1 base and at J to 4 bases, leaving 6 bases not matched to a gene.

V usage is TRBV18 and J usage is TRBJ1-6; no clear D. This CDR3 region has 13 residues. Deletions cut 6 bases from V and 6 bases from J, with 9 bases between. CDR1 and CDR2 (germline): KGHSH, LQKENI. The CDR3, as DNA: TGTGCCAGCTCCCCAAGTGGTAATTCACCCCTCCACTTT. This sequence encodes CASSPSGNSPLHF.

The genes are TRBV5-1 and TRBJ2-3, with D perhaps TRBD2 (6 bases). Per germline, CDR1 SGHRS and CDR2 YFSETQ. The CDR3 extends over 13 amino acids. Trimming shortened V by 7 bases and J by 1 base, and 10 bases separated the two germline ends. The CDR3 loop is CASGTLRTDTQYF. The CDR3 DNA is TGCGCCAGCGGGACTCTACGCACAGATACGCAGTATTTT.

The chain combines TRBV28 with TRBJ1-4; D is unresolved. Trimming removed 7 bases at V and 0 bases at J, with 12 bases between. Germline V gene data show CDR1 as MDHEN and CDR2 as SYDVKM. This CDR3 spans 15 amino acids. CDR3 coding DNA: TGTGCCAGCAAATCCGCAGTTGCAACTAATGAAAAACTGTTTTTT. It translates to CASKSAVATNEKLFF.

This clone was detected a few times. The chain carries TRBV5-6 and TRBJ2-4, with a weak D call TRBD2 (5 bases). The V gene lost 4 bases and the J gene lost 0 bases, with 17 bases spanning the gap. The CDR3 contains 17 residues. CDR1 and CDR2 from the germline V gene are SGHDT and YYEEEE. CDR3 region: CASSRIVERLAKNIQYF. CDR3 bases: TGTGCCAGCAGCCGCATAGTCGAGCGGTTAGCCAAAAACATTCAGTACTTC.

For this clone: Without the conserved terminal phenylalanine or tryptophan, this CDR3 likely stems from a read error. The limits of the CDR3 on the DNA are not certain, so only TCRdb's listed CDR3 is given. The J gene is TRBJ2-7, the V gene TRBV5-4; TRBD2, the table's D call, lacks a check against the DNA. The CDR3 length equals 13 residues, ends included. Germline CDR1 reads SGHNT; CDR2 reads YYREEE (reference sequence). CDR3 sequence reads: CASSPGLAGARVL.

CDR3 sequence (DNA): TGCGCCAGCAGCAATGGACAGGGTCTTTACGAGCAGTACTTC. Its translation is CASSNGQGLYEQYF. This chain links TRBV5-1 with TRBJ2-7; the match to TRBD1 covers 8 bases. The CDR3 is 14 amino acids. V shed 4 bases and J 4 bases; nucleotides not matched to a gene: 7. Looked up from germline, CDR1 is SGHRS and CDR2 is YFSETQ. Full variable domain (missing parts from reference TRBV5-1 and TRBJ2-7): KAGVTQTPRYLIKTRGQQVTLSCSPISGHRSVSWYQQTPGQGLQFLFEYFSETQRNKGNFPGRFSGRQFSNSRSEMNVSTLELGDSALYLCASSNGQGLYEQYFGPGTRLTVT.